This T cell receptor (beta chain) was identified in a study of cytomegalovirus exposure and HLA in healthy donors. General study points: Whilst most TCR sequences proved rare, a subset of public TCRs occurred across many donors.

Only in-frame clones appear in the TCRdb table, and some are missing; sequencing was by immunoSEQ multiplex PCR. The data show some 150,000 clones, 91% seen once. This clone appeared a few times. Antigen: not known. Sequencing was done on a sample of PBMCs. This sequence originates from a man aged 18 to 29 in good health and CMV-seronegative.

The CDR3 loop is CASRYQGNTEAFF. Here the CDR3 DNA reads TGTGCCAGCAGGTACCAGGGGAACACTGAAGCTTTCTTT. This chain uses TRBV2 with TRBJ1-1, with a weak D call TRBD1 (5 bases). Trimming removed 6 bases from V and 1 base from J, with 9 bases in between. There are 13 residues in the CDR3. Germline assignment: CDR1 SNHLY and CDR2 FYNNEI. The complete variable domain, with remaining parts taken from reference TRBV2 and TRBJ1-1, reads EPEVTQTPSHQVTQMGQEVILRCVPISNHLYFYWYRQILGQKVEFLVSFYNNEISEKSEIFDDQFSVERPDGSNFTLKIRSTKLEDSAMYFCASRYQGNTEAFFGQGTRLTVV.